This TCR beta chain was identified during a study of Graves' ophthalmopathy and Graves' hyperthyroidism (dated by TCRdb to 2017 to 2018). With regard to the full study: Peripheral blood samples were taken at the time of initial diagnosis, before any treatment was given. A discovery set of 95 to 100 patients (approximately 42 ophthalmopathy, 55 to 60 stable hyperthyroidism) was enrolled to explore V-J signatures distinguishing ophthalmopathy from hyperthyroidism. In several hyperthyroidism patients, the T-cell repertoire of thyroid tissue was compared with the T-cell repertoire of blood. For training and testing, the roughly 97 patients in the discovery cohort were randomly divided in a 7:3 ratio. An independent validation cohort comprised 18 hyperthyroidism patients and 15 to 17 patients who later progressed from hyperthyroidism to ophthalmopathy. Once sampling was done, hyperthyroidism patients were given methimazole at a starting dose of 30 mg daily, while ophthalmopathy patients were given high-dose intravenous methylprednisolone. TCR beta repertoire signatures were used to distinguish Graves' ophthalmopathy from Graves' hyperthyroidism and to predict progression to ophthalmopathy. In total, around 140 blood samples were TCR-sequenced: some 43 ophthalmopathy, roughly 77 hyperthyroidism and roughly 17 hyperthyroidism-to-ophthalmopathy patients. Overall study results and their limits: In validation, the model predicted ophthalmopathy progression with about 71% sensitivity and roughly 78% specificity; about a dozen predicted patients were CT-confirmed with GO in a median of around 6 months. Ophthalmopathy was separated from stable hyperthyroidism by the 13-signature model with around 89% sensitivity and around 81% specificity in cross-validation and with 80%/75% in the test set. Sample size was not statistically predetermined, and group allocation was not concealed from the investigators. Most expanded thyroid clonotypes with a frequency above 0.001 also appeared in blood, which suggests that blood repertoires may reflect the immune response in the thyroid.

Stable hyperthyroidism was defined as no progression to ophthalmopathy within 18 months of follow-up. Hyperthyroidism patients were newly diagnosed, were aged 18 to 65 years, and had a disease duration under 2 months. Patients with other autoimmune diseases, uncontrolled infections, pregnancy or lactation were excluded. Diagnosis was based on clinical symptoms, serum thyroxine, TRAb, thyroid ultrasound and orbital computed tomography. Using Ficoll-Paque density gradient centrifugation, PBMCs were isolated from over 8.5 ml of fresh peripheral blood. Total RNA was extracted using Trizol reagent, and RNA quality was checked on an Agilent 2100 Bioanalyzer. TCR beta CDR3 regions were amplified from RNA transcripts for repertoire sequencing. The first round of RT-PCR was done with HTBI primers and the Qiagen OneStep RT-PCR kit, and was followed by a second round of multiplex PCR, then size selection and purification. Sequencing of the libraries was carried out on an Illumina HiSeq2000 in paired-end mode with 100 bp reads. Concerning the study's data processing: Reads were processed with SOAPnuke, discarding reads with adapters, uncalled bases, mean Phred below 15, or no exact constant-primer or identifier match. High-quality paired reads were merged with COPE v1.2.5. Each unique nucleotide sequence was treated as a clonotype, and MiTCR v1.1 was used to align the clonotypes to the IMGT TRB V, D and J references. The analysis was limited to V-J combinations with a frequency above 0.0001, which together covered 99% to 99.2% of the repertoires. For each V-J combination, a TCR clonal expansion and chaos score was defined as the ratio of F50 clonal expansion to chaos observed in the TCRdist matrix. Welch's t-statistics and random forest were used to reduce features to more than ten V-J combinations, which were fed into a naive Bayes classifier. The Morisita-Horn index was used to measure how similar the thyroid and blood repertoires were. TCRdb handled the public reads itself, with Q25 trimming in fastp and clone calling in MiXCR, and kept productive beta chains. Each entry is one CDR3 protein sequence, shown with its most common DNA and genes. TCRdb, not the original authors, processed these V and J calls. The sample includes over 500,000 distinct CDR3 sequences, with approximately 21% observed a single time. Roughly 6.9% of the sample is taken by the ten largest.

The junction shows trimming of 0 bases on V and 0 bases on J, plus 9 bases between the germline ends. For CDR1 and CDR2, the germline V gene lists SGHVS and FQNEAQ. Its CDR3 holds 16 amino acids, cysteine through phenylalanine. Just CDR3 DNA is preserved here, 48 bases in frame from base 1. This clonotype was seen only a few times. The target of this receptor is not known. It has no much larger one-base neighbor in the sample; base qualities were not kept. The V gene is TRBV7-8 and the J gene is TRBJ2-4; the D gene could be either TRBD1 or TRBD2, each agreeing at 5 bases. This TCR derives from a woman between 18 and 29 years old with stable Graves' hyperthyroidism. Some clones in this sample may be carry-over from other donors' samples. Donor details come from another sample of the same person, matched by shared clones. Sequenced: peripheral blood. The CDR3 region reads CASSLAGDLAKNIQYF. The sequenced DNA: TGTGCCAGCAGCTTAGCAGGGGACCTAGCCAAAAACATTCAGTACTTC.